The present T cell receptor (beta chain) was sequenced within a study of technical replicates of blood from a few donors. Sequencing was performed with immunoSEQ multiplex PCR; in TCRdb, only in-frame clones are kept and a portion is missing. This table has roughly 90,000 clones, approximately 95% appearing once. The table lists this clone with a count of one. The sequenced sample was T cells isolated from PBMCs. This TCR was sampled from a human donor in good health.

CDR3 in amino acids: CASSPSVETQYF. The CDR3 bases are TGTGCCAGCAGTCCCTCTGTTGAGACCCAGTACTTC. The rearrangement uses TRBV6-5 and TRBJ2-5; D unresolved. The CDR3 length is 12 residues. With 5 bases removed from V and 5 bases from J, the gap between germline ends came to 9 bases. Germline assignment: CDR1 MNHEY and CDR2 SVGAGI.